This T cell receptor (beta chain) was sequenced in a study of tumor-infiltrating lymphocytes in primary liver carcinoma. At the level of the study: Participating patients were men and women between 30 and 69 years old.

To note about this clonotype: No antigen is known for it. The CDR3 end shows no conserved phenylalanine or tryptophan, and so a read error is likely.

CDR1 SGHAT and CDR2 FQNNGV come from the germline V gene. The CDR3 runs 17 residues. V was cut by 1 base and J by 5 bases, with 17 bases left in between. From around 0.5 ug total RNA, TCR beta cDNA was generated with a primer in the constant region. TCR beta libraries came from three nested multiplex PCR rounds using slightly modified ARM-PCR. Primers for the first two PCR rounds were TRBV1-TRBV30 forward primers and a C-beta reverse primer (around 11 cycles per round). TCRdb passed the multiplex PCR reads through MiXCR, listing each CDR3 protein once. Of some 43,000 distinct CDR3 sequences detected, 55% to 75% appear once; the ten largest clones hold just under 30%. Overall study findings and caveats: Tumors had a significantly higher top-250-clone fraction than blood (p = 0.039).

Investigators took RNA and DNA out together from roughly 21-30 mg of unsorted bulk tissue. Surgical resection was the treatment these patients received for primary liver carcinoma. Every tumor sample analyzed contained over 90% viable tumor cells. The sample comprised liver tumor tissue from sampling region 5. Subset specified: tumor region T5, tumor centre. This TCR derives from a man aged 40-50 years with primary liver carcinoma and hepatitis B virus infection. V and J are TRBV11-2 and TRBJ2-2, with unresolved D. The CDR3 reads CASSLVQTHPETGELFS. CDR3 nucleotide sequence: TGTGCCAGCAGCTTAGTTCAGACGCACCCAGAGACCGGGGAGCTGTTTTCT.